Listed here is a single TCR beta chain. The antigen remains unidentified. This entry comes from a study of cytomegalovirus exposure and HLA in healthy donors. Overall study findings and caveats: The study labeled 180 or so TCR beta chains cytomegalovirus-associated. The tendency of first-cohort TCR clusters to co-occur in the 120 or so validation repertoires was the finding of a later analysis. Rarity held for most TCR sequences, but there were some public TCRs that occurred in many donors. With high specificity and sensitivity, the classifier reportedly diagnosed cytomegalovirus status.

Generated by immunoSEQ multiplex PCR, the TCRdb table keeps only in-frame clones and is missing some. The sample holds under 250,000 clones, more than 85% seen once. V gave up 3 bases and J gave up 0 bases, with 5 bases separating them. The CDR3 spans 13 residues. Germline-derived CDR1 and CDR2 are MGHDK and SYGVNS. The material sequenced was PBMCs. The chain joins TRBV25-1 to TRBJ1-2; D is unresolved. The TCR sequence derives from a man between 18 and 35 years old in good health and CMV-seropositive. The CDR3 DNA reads TGTGCCAGCAGTGACAATCCTAACTATGGCTACACCTTC. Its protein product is CASSDNPNYGYTF.